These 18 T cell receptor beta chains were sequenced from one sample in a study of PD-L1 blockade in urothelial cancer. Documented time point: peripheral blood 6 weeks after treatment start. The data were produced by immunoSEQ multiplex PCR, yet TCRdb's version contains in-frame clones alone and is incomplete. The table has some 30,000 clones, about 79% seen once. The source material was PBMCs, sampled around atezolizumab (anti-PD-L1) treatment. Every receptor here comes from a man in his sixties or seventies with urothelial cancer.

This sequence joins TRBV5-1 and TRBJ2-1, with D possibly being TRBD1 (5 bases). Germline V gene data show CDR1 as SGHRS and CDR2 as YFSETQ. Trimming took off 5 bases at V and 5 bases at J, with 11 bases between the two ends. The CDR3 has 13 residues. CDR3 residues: CASRKGVNNEQFF. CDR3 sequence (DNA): TGCGCCAGCAGAAAAGGGGTTAACAATGAGCAGTTCTTC.

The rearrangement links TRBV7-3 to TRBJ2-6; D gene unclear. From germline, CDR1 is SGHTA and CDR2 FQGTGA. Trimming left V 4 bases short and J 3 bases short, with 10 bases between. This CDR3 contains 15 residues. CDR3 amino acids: CASSYTGLGANVLTF. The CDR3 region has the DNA TGTGCCAGCAGCTATACCGGTCTTGGGGCCAACGTCCTGACTTTC.

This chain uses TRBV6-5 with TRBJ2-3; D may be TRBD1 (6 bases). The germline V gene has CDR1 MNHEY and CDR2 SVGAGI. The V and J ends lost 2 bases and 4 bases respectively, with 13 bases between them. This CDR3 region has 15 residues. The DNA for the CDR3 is TGTGCCAGCAGTTACGGGGGCAGGGATGCAGATACGCAGTATTTT. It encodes CASSYGGRDADTQYF.

Here the CDR3 reads CASNLDRPYQETQYF. CDR3 in DNA: TGTGCCAGCAACCTGGACAGGCCGTACCAAGAGACCCAGTACTTC. The rearrangement joins TRBV2 to TRBJ2-5; 7 bases are a match to TRBD1. J was trimmed by 0 bases and V by 7 bases; bases with no gene match: 8. The germline gives CDR1 SNHLY, CDR2 FYNNEI. The CDR3 is made up of 15 amino acids.

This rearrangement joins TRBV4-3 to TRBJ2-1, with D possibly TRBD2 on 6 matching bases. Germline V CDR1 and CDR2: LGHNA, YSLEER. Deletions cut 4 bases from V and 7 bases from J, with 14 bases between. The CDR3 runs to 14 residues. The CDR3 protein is CASSRGDGENEQFF. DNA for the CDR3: TGCGCCAGCAGCCGGGGGGACGGGGAGAATGAGCAGTTCTTC.

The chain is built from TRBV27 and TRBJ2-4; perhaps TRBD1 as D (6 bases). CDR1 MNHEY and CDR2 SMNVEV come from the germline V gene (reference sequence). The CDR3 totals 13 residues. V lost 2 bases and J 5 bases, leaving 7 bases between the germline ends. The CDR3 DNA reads TGTGCCAGCAGTTTAACAGGGCAAAACATTCAGTACTTC. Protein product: CASSLTGQNIQYF.

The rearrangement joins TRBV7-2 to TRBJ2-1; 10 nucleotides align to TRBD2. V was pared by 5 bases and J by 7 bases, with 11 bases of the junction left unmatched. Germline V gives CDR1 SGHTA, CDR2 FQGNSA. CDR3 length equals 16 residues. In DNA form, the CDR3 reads TGTGCCAGCAGCGTTCAGGCTAGCGGGAGTTGGAATGAGCAGTTCTTC. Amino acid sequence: CASSVQASGSWNEQFF.

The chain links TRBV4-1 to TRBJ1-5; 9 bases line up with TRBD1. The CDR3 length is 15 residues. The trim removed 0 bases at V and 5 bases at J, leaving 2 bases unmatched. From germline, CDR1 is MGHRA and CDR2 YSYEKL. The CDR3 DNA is TGCGCCAGCAGCCAAGAAGGGACAGGGTATCAGCCCCAGCATTTT. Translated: CASSQEGTGYQPQHF.

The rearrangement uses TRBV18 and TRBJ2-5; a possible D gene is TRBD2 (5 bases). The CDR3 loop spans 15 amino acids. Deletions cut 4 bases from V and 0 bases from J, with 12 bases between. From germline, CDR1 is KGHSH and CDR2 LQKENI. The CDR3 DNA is TGTGCCAGCTCACTACCTACCGGGAACCAAGAGACCCAGTACTTC. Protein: CASSLPTGNQETQYF.

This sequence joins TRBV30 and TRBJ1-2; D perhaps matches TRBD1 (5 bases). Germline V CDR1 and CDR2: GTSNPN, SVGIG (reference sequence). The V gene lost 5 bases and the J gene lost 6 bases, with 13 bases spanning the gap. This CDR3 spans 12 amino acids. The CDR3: CAWVGGANGYTF. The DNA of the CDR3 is TGTGCCTGGGTTGGAGGGGCCAATGGCTACACCTTC.

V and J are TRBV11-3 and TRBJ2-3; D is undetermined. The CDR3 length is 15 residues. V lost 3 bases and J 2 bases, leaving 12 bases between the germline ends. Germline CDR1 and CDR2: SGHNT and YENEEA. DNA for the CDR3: TGTGCCAGCAGCTTTGACGCAGAGGTCACAGATACGCAGTATTTT. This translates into CASSFDAEVTDTQYF.

CDR3 loop: CASRTRHSSGANVLTF. CDR3 nucleotide sequence: TGTGCCAGTAGGACCCGACACAGCTCTGGGGCCAACGTCCTGACTTTC. The chain is built from TRBV19 and TRBJ2-6; D is unresolved. The CDR3 is 16 amino acids. The germline V gene has CDR1 LNHDA and CDR2 SQIVND (reference sequence). Trimming stripped 6 bases from V and 0 bases from J, with 12 bases between.

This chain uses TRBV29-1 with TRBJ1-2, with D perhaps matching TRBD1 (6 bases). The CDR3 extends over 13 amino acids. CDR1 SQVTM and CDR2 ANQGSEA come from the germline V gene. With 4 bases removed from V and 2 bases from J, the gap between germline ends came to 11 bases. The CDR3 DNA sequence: TGCAGCGTTGCGGCAGGGGTAAACTATGGCTACACCTTC. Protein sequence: CSVAAGVNYGYTF.

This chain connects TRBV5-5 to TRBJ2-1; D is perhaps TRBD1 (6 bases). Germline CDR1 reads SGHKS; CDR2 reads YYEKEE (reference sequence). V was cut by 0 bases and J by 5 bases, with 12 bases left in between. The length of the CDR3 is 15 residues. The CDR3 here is CASSLEQGGHNEQFF. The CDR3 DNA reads TGTGCCAGCAGCTTGGAACAGGGTGGTCACAATGAGCAGTTCTTC.

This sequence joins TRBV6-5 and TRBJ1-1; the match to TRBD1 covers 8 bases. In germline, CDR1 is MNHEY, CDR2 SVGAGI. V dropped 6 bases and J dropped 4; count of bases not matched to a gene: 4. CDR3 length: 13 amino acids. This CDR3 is CASRETGATEAFF. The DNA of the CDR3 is TGTGCCAGCAGAGAGACAGGGGCCACTGAAGCTTTCTTT.

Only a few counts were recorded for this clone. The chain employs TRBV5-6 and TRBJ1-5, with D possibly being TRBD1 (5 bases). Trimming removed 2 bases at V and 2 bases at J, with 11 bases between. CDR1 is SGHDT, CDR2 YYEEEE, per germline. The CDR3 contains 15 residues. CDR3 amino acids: CASSFREGGNQPQHF. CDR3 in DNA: TGTGCCAGCAGCTTCAGGGAAGGAGGCAATCAGCCCCAGCATTTT.

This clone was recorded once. The chain's CDR3 is CASSPFTGNANYGYTF. CDR3 in DNA: TGTGCCAGCTCACCTTTTACAGGGAACGCTAACTATGGCTACACCTTC. The rearrangement joins TRBV18 to TRBJ1-2; D might be TRBD1 (6 bases). Trimming took off 3 bases at V and 0 bases at J, with 14 bases between the two ends. This CDR3 region has 16 residues. The V gene's germline CDR1 is KGHSH and CDR2 LQKENI.

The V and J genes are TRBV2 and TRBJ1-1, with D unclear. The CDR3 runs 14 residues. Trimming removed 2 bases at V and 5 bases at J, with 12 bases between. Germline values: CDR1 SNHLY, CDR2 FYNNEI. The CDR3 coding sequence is TGTGCCAGCAGTGAAAGAGGAGGGCGAACTGAAGCTTTCTTT. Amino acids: CASSERGGRTEAFF.